This record covers a single T cell receptor beta chain. Its antigen is unidentified. This CDR3 is built from 13 residues. The germline CDR1 and CDR2 sequences are SNHLY and FYNNEI. With V trimmed by 5 bases and J by 8 bases, 3 bases remained unmatched. Repertoires were generated with immunoSEQ multiplex PCR, while TCRdb's copy carries only in-frame clones and drops some. This repertoire shows about 700,000 clones, around 74% found once; its top ten account for under 2%. This record comes from a study of shared clonotypes between healthy human individuals. Study results and limitations: Non-shared clonotypes displayed generation probabilities falling below those of clonotypes present in all four donors.

The sequence derives from a woman aged 25-40 years in good health. Sequenced material: memory CD4+ T cells sorted from blood. Subset given: CD45RA-negative fraction. This chain uses TRBV2 with TRBJ1-4; TRBD1 matches 9 bases. The CDR3: CASSLTGGEKLFF. CDR3 nucleotide sequence: TGTGCCAGCAGTTTAACAGGGGGCGAAAAACTGTTTTTT.